One TCR beta chain is described in this entry. Its antigen remains unidentified. The CDR3 has 14 amino acids. CDR1 and CDR2 (germline): SGHVS, FQNEAQ. The V end was cut by 5 bases, the J end by 0 bases, with 9 bases between. The entry originates in a study of read filtering for tumor transcriptome and immune sequencing. Looking at the study overall: R-ISS stage counts were eight or nine for I, about 15 for II, about 7 for III. Whole-transcriptome libraries were prepared after DNase treatment. IR-seq gave about 3.5 to 10.27 million TCR reads per sample; RNA-seq gave about 80 to 1,300. Whole-study findings and limits: This fraction held mixed bone marrow immune cells after CD138-negative sorting.

Molecular barcoded adaptors covering alpha/delta and beta/gamma chains were used on around 370 ng RNA. MiXCR, run by TCRdb on the reads, gives a single entry per CDR3 protein. Here the sample spans approximately 62,000 distinct CDR3 sequences, roughly a fifth being singletons. The specimen sequenced was a population of CD138-negative cells sorted from bone marrow. This sequence originates from a donor aged 40 or older with multiple myeloma. This sequence joins TRBV7-8 and TRBJ2-3; possibly TRBD1 or TRBD2 for D (5 bases each). Here the CDR3 reads CASSQRDSTDTQYF. The CDR3 bases are TGTGCCAGCAGCCAGAGGGACAGCACAGATACGCAGTATTTT.